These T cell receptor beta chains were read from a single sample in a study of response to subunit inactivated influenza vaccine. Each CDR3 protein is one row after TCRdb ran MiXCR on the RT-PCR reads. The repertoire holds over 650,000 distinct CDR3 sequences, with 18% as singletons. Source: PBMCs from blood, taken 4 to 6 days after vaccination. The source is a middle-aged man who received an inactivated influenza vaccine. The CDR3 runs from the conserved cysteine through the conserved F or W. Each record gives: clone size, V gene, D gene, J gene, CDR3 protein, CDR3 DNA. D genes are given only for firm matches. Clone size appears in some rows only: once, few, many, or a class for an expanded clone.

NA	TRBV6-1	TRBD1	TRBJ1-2	CASSRQGESYGYTF	TGTGCCAGCAGCCGACAGGGGGAGAGCTATGGCTACACCTTC
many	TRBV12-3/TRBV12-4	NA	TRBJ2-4	CASSLVALAKNIQYF	TGTGCCAGCAGTTTAGTAGCCCTAGCCAAAAACATTCAGTACTTC
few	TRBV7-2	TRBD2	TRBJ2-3	CASSSPGLVLNTQYF	TGTGCCAGCAGCTCTCCGGGACTAGTTTTGAATACGCAGTATTTT
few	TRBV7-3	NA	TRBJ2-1	CASSLTGGQYNEQFF	TGTGCCAGCAGCTTAACGGGCGGCCAATACAATGAGCAGTTCTTC
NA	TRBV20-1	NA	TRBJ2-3	CSATRIDTQYF	TGCAGTGCTACCCGGATAGATACGCAGTATTTT
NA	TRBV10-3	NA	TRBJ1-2	CAISEDRNYGYTF	TGTGCCATCAGTGAGGACAGGAACTATGGCTACACCTTC
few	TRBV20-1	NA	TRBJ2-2	CSASFMNTGELFF	TGCAGTGCTAGTTTCATGAACACCGGGGAGCTGTTTTTT
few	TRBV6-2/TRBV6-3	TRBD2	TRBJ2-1	CASSRTSGSQGNEQFF	TGTGCCAGCAGCCGGACTAGCGGGAGTCAAGGCAATGAGCAGTTCTTC
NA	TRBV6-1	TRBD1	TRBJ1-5	CASRVPGQGIAQHF	TGTGCCAGCAGAGTCCCGGGACAGGGTATAGCCCAGCATTTT
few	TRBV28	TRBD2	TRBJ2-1	CASSITSGTRNEQFF	TGTGCCAGCAGTATAACTAGCGGGACCCGCAATGAGCAGTTCTTC
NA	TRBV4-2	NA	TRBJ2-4	CASSQDVAGIAKNIQYF	TGTGCCAGCAGCCAAGATGTCGCGGGTATAGCCAAAAACATTCAGTACTTC
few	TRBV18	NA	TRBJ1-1	CASSPPEDTEAFF	TGTGCCAGCTCACCACCTGAAGACACTGAAGCTTTCTTT
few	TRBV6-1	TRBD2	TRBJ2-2	CASSLQRGRTGELFF	TGTGCCAGCAGCCTCCAGCGGGGTCGCACCGGGGAGCTGTTTTTT
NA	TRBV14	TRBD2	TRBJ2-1	CASSQMGGTSGYNEQFF	TGTGCCAGCAGCCAAATGGGAGGGACTAGCGGGTACAATGAGCAGTTCTTC
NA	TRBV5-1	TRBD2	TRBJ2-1	CASSLAETSGGADEQFF	TGCGCCAGCAGCTTGGCCGAGACTAGCGGGGGGGCGGATGAGCAGTTCTTC
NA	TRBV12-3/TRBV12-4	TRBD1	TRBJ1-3	CASPTGSSGNTIYF	TGTGCCAGCCCGACAGGGTCGAGTGGAAACACCATATATTTT
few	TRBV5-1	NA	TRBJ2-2	CASSLARWRASSNTGELFF	TGCGCCAGCAGCTTGGCCAGGTGGCGTGCCTCCTCGAACACCGGGGAGCTGTTTTTT
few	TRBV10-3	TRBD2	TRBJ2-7	CAINPEREYEQYF	TGTGCCATCAATCCGGAGCGGGAGTACGAGCAGTACTTC
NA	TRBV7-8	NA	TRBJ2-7	CASTMGVGYSYEQYF	TGTGCCAGCACCATGGGCGTGGGGTACTCCTACGAGCAGTACTTC
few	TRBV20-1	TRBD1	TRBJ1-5	CSALDRGFNQPQHF	TGCAGTGCTTTGGACAGGGGCTTCAATCAGCCCCAGCATTTT
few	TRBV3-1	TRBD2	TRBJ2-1	CASSQELAGGNEQFF	TGTGCCAGCAGCCAAGAGTTAGCGGGGGGCAATGAGCAGTTCTTC
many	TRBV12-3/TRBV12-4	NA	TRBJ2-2	CASSFRSGELFF	TGTGCCAGCAGTTTTCGGTCCGGGGAGCTGTTTTTT
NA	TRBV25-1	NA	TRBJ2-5	CASSASLGSSETQYF	TGTGCCAGCAGTGCGTCCCTAGGCAGCTCTGAGACCCAGTACTTC
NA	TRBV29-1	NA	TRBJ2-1	CSGSGYNEQFF	TGCAGCGGGAGTGGATACAATGAGCAGTTCTTC
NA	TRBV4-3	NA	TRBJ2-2	CASSQDPWIPGELFF	TGCGCCAGCAGCCAAGATCCCTGGATCCCCGGGGAGCTGTTTTTT
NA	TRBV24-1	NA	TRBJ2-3	CATSEPGVDTQYF	TGTGCCACCAGTGAACCAGGGGTCGATACGCAGTATTTT
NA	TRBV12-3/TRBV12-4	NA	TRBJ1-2	CASSLVPGKDYGYTF	TGTGCCAGCAGTTTAGTACCAGGAAAGGACTATGGCTACACCTTC
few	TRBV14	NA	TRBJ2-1	CASSPLGGGYEQFF	TGTGCCAGCAGCCCTCTCGGCGGGGGCTATGAGCAGTTCTTC
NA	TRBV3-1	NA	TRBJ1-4	CASSPLSRIGNEKLFF	TGTGCCAGCAGCCCTCTAAGCCGGATAGGGAATGAAAAACTGTTTTTT
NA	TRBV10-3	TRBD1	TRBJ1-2	CAISENYGQGAGYTF	TGTGCCATCAGTGAGAATTACGGACAGGGGGCCGGCTACACCTTC
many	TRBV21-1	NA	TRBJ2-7	CASSKKGALVSYEQYF	TGTGCCAGCAGCAAAAAGGGGGCCCTTGTATCCTACGAGCAGTACTTC
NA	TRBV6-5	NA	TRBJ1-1	CASSYSRDTGGTFF	TGTGCCAGCAGTTACTCCCGGGACACGGGCGGCACTTTCTTT
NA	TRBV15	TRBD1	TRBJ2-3	CATSRDTLDRESSADTQYF	TGTGCCACCAGCAGAGATACATTAGACAGGGAATCCAGCGCAGATACGCAGTATTTT
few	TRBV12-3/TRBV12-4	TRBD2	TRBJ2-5	CASSRTSGRPLQETQYF	TGTGCCAGCAGTCGGACTAGCGGGAGGCCCCTCCAAGAGACCCAGTACTTC
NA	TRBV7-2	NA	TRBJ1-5	CASSRDRRTQPQHF	TGTGCCAGCAGCCGGGACCGACGGACTCAGCCCCAGCATTTT
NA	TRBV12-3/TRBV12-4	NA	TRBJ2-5	CASRLVGQETQYF	TGTGCCAGCCGCCTGGTGGGGCAAGAGACCCAGTACTTC
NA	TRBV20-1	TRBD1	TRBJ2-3	CSASDRGRADTQYF	TGCAGTGCTAGTGACAGGGGTAGGGCAGATACGCAGTATTTT
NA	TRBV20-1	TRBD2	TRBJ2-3	CSATGTSGGGTDTQYF	TGCAGTGCTACCGGGACTAGCGGGGGGGGCACAGATACGCAGTATTTT
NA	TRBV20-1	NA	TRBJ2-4	CSARVTGNIQYF	TGCAGTGCTAGAGTTACGGGTAACATTCAGTACTTC
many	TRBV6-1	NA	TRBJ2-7	CASSEGGYEQYF	TGTGCCAGCAGTGAAGGGGGCTACGAGCAGTACTTC
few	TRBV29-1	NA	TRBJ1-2	CSVIGDYGYTF	TGCAGCGTTATCGGGGACTATGGCTACACCTTC
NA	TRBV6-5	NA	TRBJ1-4	CASSYEGSREKLFF	TGTGCCAGCAGTTACGAGGGATCTCGCGAAAAACTGTTTTTT
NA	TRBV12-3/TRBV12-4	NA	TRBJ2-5	CATTRGGTYQETQYF	TGTGCCACCACACGCGGGGGCACGTACCAAGAGACCCAGTACTTC
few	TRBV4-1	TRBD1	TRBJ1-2	CASSQDYGTDYGYTF	TGCGCCAGCAGCCAAGATTATGGGACAGATTATGGCTACACCTTC
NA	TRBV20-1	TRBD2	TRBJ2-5	CSADSGWGGGETQYF	TGCAGTGCTGACTCTGGGTGGGGCGGGGGGGAGACCCAGTACTTC
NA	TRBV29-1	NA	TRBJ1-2	CSVDRVSAPGYTF	TGCAGCGTTGACCGGGTCTCCGCGCCTGGCTACACCTTC
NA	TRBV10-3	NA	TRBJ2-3	CASKVELFSTDTQYF	TGTGCCAGCAAAGTAGAGCTTTTTAGCACAGATACGCAGTATTTT
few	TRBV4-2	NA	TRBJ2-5	CASSHTLRETQYF	TGTGCCAGCAGCCACACTTTGAGGGAGACCCAGTACTTC
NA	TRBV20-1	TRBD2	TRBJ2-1	CSATPLAGVFNEQFF	TGCAGTGCTACACCGCTAGCGGGGGTTTTCAATGAGCAGTTCTTC
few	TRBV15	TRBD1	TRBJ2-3	CATRRTGVTDTQYF	TGTGCCACCAGGCGGACAGGGGTCACAGATACGCAGTATTTT